Below are 13 T cell receptor beta chains sequenced from a single sample in a study of blood T cell repertoires in COVID-19. Libraries were prepared by immunoSEQ multiplex PCR; TCRdb keeps only in-frame clonotypes and omits some of them. The profile shows 200,000 or so clones, 85% of them singletons. Material: peripheral blood. Receptors originate from a man in his sixties with COVID-19, enrolled during active disease.

The chain links TRBV5-1 to TRBJ2-5, with 12 bases matching TRBD1. After removal of 9 bases from V and 5 bases from J, the junction contained 11 bases not matched to a gene. Germline V gene lookup returns CDR1 SGHRS and CDR2 YFSETQ. The CDR3 consists of 15 residues. The CDR3 DNA reads as TGCGCCACCTCGGCGGGGACAGGGGGCGGCGAGACCCAGTACTTC. Amino acid sequence: CATSAGTGGGETQYF.

The chain uses TRBV5-1 and TRBJ1-5; D is perhaps TRBD1 (6 bases). The CDR3 spans 14 residues. V shed 3 bases and J shed 6 bases, with 13 bases lying between them. CDR1 SGHRS and CDR2 YFSETQ come from the germline V gene. CDR3 bases: TGCGCCAGCAGCTCAAACAGGGTAAGTCAGCCCCAGCATTTT. As protein: CASSSNRVSQPQHF.

The V call is TRBV6-5, the J call TRBJ2-3, with 7 bases aligning to TRBD1. This CDR3 comprises 14 residues. Germline-derived CDR1 and CDR2 are MNHEY and SVGAGI. The V segment lost 2 bases and the J segment 1 base; nucleotides outside the gene matches: 0. CDR3: CASSYRGRTDTQYF. The CDR3 nucleotides read TGTGCCAGCAGTTACAGGGGGCGCACAGATACGCAGTATTTT.

Here the CDR3 DNA reads TGTGCCTCCAGACGGGACTCCTATAATTCACCCCTCCACTTT. This sequence encodes CASRRDSYNSPLHF. V gene TRBV6-6 combines with J gene TRBJ1-6; D ambiguous. The CDR3 is made up of 14 amino acids. V was trimmed by 11 bases and J by 0 bases, leaving 11 bases between them. The germline CDR1 and CDR2 sequences are MNHNY and SVGAGI (reference sequence).

V is TRBV6-5 and J is TRBJ2-7; TRBD1 matches 7 bases. From germline, CDR1 is MNHEY and CDR2 SVGAGI. J was trimmed by 3 bases and V by 8 bases; bases with no gene match: 4. The CDR3 consists of 12 residues. The chain's CDR3 is CASDRDGYEQYF. The DNA for the CDR3 is TGTGCCAGCGACAGGGACGGCTACGAGCAGTACTTC.

J is TRBJ2-3 and V is TRBV3-1 (or the pseudogene TRBV3-2), with no clear D. Germline loops: CDR1 LGHDT, CDR2 YNNKEL (reference sequence). The CDR3 totals 14 residues. V was trimmed by 1 base and J by 0 bases, leaving 5 bases between them. The CDR3 loop is CASSQVESTDTQYF. CDR3 in DNA: TGTGCCAGCAGCCAAGTTGAGAGCACAGATACGCAGTATTTT.

The rearrangement joins TRBV5-1 to TRBJ2-1; 9 nucleotides line up with TRBD2. CDR1 is SGHRS, CDR2 YFSETQ, per germline. J lost 8 bases, V lost 4 bases, and 10 bases had no gene match. The CDR3 runs 15 residues. The CDR3 spells CASSLGGRAFDEQFF. In nucleotides, the CDR3 is TGCGCCAGCAGCCTTGGCGGGAGGGCCTTCGATGAGCAGTTCTTC.

This clone was observed a single time. The chain has TRBV27 and TRBJ1-3; unclear D gene. Germline CDR1 reads MNHEY; CDR2 reads SMNVEV (reference sequence). Trimming took off 6 bases at V and 4 bases at J, with 7 bases between the two ends. This CDR3 contains 12 residues. Written as DNA, the CDR3 is TGTGCCAGCAGGTCCCGGGGAAACACCATATATTTT. Protein product: CASRSRGNTIYF.

The chain's CDR3 is CASSQPGHLNYGYTF. In DNA form, the CDR3 reads TGTGCCAGCAGCCAGCCGGGACATTTGAACTATGGCTACACCTTC. This chain uses TRBV3-1 (or the pseudogene TRBV3-2) with TRBJ1-2; D is possibly TRBD1 (6 bases). The CDR3 runs to 15 residues. V was clipped by 3 bases and J by 2 bases, with 13 bases between them. Germline V gene data show CDR1 as LGHDT and CDR2 as YNNKEL (reference sequence).

The V gene is TRBV4-1, the J gene TRBJ2-4, with D maybe TRBD1 (5 bases). The germline V gene encodes CDR1 MGHRA and CDR2 YSYEKL. The CDR3 runs 17 residues. Trimming stripped 0 bases from V and 3 bases from J, with 15 bases between. CDR3 amino acids: CASSQDRAGLGKNIQYF. In nucleotides, the CDR3 is TGCGCCAGCAGCCAAGATCGGGCAGGGTTGGGCAAAAACATTCAGTACTTC.

V gene TRBV29-1 combines with J gene TRBJ1-2, with TRBD1 as a possible D gene (5 bases). The germline V gene has CDR1 SQVTM and CDR2 ANQGSEA. V lost 0 bases, J lost 5 bases, and 10 bases lay in between. The CDR3 runs 13 residues. The CDR3 sequence: CSVEDGGDYGYTF. The CDR3, as DNA: TGCAGCGTTGAAGATGGGGGGGATTATGGCTACACCTTC.

This clone was seen only a few times. The genes are TRBV7-2 and TRBJ1-2, with TRBD1 matching over 7 bases. CDR3 length: 15 residues. Germline V gene data show CDR1 as SGHTA and CDR2 as FQGNSA. Trimming cost V 2 bases and J 4 bases; bases outside gene matches: 7. CDR3 sequence (DNA): TGTGCCAGCAGCTTATATGCACAGGGGACCTATGGCTACACCTTC. Amino acids: CASSLYAQGTYGYTF.

Remarks on this clone: Sequence at one end of the junction differs from germline and may be a read error. The chain links TRBV5-1 to TRBJ1-2; the D gene is possibly TRBD1 (5 bases). Germline V gene data show CDR1 as SGHRS and CDR2 as YFSETQ. The length of the CDR3 is 14 residues. The CDR3 here is CASTLQGAGYGYTF. Here the CDR3 DNA reads TGCGCCAGCACCTTGCAAGGGGCGGGGTATGGCTACACCTTC.